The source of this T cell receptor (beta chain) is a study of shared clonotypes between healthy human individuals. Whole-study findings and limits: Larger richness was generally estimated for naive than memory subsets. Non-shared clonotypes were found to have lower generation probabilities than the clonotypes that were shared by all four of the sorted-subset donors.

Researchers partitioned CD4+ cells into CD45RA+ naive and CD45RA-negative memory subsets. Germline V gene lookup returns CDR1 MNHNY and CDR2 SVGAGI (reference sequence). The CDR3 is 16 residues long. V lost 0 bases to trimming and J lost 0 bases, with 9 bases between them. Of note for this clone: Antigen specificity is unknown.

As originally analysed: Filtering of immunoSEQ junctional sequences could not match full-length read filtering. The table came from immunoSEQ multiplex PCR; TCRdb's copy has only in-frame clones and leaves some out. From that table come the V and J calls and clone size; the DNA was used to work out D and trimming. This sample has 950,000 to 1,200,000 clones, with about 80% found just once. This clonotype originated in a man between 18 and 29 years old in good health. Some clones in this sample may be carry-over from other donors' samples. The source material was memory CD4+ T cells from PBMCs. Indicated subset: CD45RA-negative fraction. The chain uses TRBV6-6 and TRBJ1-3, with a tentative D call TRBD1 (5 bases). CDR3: CASSYSGTISGNTIYF. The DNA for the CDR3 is TGTGCCAGCAGTTACTCCGGGACCATCTCTGGAAACACCATATATTTT.